This T cell receptor (beta chain) is from a study of blood T cells in healthy people across ages. With a J-beta primer mix and a sample-barcoded 5' primer, a second PCR ran about 7 to 12 cycles. TCRdb used MiXCR to reprocess the 5' RACE reads, holding one entry per CDR3 protein. Of 700,000 or so distinct CDR3 sequences in the sample, around 43% are singletons; the top ten hold about 30%. The germline V and J ends were trimmed by 4 bases and 5 bases, with 20 bases remaining between them. The CDR3 length is 16 residues. Germline lookup yields CDR1 LGHNA and CDR2 YSLEER. This clonotype has at least ten counts.

The chain recombines TRBV4-3 with TRBJ2-5, with D maybe TRBD2 (6 bases). The origin of this receptor is a man older than 75 in good health. Sample: blood. In nucleotides, the CDR3 is TGCGCCAGCAGCCTCAGGTTGGGGGGAGTGGGCGAGACCCAGTACTTC. Protein product: CASSLRLGGVGETQYF.